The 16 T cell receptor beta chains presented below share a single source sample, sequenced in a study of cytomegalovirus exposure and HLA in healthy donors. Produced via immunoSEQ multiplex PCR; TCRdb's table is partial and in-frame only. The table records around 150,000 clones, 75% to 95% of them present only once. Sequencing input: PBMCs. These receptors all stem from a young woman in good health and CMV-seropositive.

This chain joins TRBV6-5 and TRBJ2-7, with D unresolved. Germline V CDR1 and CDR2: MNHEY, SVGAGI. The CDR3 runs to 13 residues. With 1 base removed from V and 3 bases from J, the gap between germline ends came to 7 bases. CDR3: CASSYLEHYEQYF. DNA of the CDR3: TGTGCCAGCAGTTACTTGGAGCACTACGAGCAGTACTTC.

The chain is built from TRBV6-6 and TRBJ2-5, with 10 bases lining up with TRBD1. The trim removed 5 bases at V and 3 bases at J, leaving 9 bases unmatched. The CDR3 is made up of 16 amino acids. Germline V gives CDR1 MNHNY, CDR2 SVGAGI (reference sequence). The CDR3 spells CASSASGQGLEETQYF. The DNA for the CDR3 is TGTGCCAGCAGTGCATCGGGACAGGGGCTAGAAGAGACCCAGTACTTC.

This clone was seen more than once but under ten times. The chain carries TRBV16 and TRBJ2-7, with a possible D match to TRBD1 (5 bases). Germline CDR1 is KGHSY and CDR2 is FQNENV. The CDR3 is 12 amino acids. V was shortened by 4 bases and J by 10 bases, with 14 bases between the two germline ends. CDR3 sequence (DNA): TGTGCCAGCAGCCCATACCAGGGCTTACAGTACTTC. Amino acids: CASSPYQGLQYF.

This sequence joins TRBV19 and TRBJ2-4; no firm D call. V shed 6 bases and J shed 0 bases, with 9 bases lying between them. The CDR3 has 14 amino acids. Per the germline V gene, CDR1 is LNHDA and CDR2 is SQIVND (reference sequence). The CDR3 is CASRAQLAKNIQYF. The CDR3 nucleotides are TGTGCCAGTAGAGCGCAGTTAGCCAAAAACATTCAGTACTTC. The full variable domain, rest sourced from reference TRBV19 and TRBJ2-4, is DGGITQSPKYLFRKEGQNVTLSCEQNLNHDAMYWYRQDPGQGLRLIYYSQIVNDFQKGDIAEGYSVSREKKESFPLTVTSAQKNPTAFYLCASRAQLAKNIQYFGAGTRLSVL.

CDR3 region: CASSSSGTSGSPLHF. As DNA, the CDR3 is TGTGCCAGCAGCTCCAGCGGGACATCAGGTTCACCCCTCCACTTT. The V and J genes are TRBV7-9 and TRBJ1-6; a weak D match, TRBD1 (6 bases). Germline values: CDR1 SEHNR, CDR2 FQNEAQ (reference sequence). The length of the CDR3 is 15 residues. Trimming took 4 bases from V and 9 from J, leaving 16 bases between them.

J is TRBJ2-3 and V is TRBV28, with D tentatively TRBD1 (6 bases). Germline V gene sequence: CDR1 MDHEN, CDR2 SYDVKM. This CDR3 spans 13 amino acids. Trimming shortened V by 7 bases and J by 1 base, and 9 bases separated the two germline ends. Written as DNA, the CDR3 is TGTGCCAGCATCAGGGGAGGCACAGATACGCAGTATTTT. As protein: CASIRGGTDTQYF.

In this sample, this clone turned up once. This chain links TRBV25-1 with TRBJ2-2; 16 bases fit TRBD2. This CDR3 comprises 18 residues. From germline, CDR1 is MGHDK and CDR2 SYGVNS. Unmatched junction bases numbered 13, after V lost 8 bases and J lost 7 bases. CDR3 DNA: TGTGCCAGCTGGGGAAGGGGGACTAGCGGGAGGGAGAGCGGGGAGCTGTTTTTT. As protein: CASWGRGTSGRESGELFF. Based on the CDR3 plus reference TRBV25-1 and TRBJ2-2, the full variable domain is EADIYQTPRYLVIGTGKKITLECSQTMGHDKMYWYQQDPGMELHLIHYSYGVNSTEKGDLSSESTVSRIRTEHFPLTLESARPSHTSQYLCASWGRGTSGRESGELFFGEGSRLTVL.

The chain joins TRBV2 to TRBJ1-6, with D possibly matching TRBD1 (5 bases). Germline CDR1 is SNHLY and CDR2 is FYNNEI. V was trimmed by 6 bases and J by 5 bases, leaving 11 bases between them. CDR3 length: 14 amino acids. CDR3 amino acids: CASRGGTHNSPLHF. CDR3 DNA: TGTGCCAGCAGGGGGGGAACCCATAATTCACCCCTCCACTTT.

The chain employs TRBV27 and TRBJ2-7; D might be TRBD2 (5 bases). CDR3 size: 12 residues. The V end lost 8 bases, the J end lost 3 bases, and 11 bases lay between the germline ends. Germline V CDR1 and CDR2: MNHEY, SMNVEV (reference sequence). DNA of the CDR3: TGTGCCAGCGGGAGACGACTCTACGAGCAGTACTTC. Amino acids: CASGRRLYEQYF.

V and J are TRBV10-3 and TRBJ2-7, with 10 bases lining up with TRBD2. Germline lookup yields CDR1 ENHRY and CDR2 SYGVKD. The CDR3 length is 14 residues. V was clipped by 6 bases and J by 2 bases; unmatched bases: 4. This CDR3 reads CAIRTGTSAYEQYF. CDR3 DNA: TGTGCCATCAGAACCGGGACTAGCGCCTACGAGCAGTACTTC.

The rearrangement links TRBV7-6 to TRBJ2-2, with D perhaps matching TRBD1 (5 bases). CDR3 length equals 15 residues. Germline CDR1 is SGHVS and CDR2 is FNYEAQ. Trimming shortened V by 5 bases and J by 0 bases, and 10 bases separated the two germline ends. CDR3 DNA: TGTGCCAGCAGCAGACAGTCGTCGAACACCGGGGAGCTGTTTTTT. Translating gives CASSRQSSNTGELFF.

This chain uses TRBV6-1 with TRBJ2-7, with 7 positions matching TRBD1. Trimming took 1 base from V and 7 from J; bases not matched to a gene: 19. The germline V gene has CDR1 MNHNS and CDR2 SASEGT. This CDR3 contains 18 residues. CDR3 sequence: CASSEVGGSPTPIVEQYF. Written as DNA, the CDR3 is TGTGCCAGCAGTGAAGTAGGGGGCTCGCCGACCCCCATTGTGGAGCAGTACTTC.

CDR3 loop: CASSVAQGRTEAFF. The CDR3 nucleotides read TGTGCCAGCAGCGTAGCTCAGGGCAGGACTGAAGCTTTCTTT. V gene TRBV9 combines with J gene TRBJ1-1; D perhaps matches TRBD1 (5 bases). V lost 0 bases, J lost 5 bases, and 11 bases lay in between. Germline values: CDR1 SGDLS, CDR2 YYNGEE. The CDR3 contains 14 residues.

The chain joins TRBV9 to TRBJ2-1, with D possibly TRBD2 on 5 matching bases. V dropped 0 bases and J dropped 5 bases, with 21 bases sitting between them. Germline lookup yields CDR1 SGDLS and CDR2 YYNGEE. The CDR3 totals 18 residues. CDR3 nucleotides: TGTGCCAGCAGCGTAGTATCGGGAAGCCGGGTTCAAGACAATGAGCAGTTCTTC. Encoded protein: CASSVVSGSRVQDNEQFF.

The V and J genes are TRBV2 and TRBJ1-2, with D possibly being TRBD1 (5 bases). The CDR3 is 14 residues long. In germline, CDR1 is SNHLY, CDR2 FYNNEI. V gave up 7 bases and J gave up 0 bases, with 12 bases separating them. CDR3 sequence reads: CASTAKGPNYGYTF. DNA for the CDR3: TGTGCCAGCACCGCGAAGGGGCCTAACTATGGCTACACCTTC.

The chain's CDR3 is CASSPRTGGDYGYTF. The CDR3, as DNA: TGTGCCAGCTCACCACGGACAGGGGGCGACTATGGCTACACCTTC. The chain has TRBV18 and TRBJ1-2; TRBD1 matches 11 bases. The V gene end was trimmed by 1 base and the J gene end by 3 bases; junction bases not matched to a gene: 1. CDR3 length: 15 residues. Germline V gene sequence: CDR1 KGHSH, CDR2 LQKENI.